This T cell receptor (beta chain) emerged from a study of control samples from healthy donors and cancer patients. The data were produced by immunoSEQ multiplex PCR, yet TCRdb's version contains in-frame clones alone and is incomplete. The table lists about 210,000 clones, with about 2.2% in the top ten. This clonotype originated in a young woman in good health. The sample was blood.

CDR3 DNA sequence: TGTGCCAGCAGTTTGGCGCTATACATGAACACTGAAGCTTTCTTT. The encoded protein is CASSLALYMNTEAFF. V gene TRBV28 combines with J gene TRBJ1-1; D not certain. The CDR3 sequence is 15 residues long. Germline V gene data show CDR1 as MDHEN and CDR2 as SYDVKM. Trimming cost V 3 bases and J 0 bases, with 11 bases left between them.